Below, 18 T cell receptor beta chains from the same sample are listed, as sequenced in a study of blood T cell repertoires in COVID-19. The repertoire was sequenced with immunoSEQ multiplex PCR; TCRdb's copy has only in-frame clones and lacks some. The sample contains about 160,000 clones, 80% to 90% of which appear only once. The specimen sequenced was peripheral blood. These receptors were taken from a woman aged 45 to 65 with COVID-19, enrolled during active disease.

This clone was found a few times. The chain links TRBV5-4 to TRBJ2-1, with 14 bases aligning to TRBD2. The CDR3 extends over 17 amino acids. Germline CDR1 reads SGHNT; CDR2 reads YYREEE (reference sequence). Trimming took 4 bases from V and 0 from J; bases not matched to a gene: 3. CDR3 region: CASSQGLAGVSYNEQFF. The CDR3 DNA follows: TGTGCCAGCAGCCAGGGACTAGCGGGGGTCTCCTACAATGAGCAGTTCTTC.

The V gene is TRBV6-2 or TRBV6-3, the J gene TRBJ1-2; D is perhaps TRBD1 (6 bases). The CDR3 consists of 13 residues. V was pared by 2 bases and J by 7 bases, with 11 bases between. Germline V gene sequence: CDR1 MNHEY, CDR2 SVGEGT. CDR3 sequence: CASSYRGQFGYTF. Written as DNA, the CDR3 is TGTGCCAGCAGTTACCGAGGACAGTTTGGCTACACCTTC.

CDR3 bases: TGCGCCAGCAGCTCTCTAGCGGGGGGCTACAATGAGCAGTTCTTC. It specifies CASSSLAGGYNEQFF. This chain links TRBV5-1 with TRBJ2-1; 11 nucleotides agree with TRBD2. This CDR3 is built from 15 residues. The V gene's germline CDR1 is SGHRS and CDR2 YFSETQ. Trimming removed 3 bases from V and 3 bases from J; junction bases left unmatched: 2.

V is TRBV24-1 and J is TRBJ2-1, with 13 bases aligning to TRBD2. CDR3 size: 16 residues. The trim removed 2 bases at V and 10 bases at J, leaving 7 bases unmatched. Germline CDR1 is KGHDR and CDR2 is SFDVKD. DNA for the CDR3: TGTGCCACCAGTGATTCCCGACTAGCGGGGGGCGTAGAGCAGTTCTTC. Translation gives CATSDSRLAGGVEQFF.

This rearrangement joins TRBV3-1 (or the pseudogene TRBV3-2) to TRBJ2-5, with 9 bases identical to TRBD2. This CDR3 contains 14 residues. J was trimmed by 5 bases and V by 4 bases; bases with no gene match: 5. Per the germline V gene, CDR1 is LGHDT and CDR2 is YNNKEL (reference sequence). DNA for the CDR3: TGTGCCAGCAGCCCTAGCGGGGTATGGGAGACCCAGTACTTC. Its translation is CASSPSGVWETQYF.

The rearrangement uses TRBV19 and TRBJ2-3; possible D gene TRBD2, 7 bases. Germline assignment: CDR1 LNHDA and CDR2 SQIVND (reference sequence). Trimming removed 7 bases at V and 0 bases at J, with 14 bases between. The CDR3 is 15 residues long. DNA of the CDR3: TGTGCCAGTACTACGGGGGGCCGTAGCACAGATACGCAGTATTTT. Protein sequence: CASTTGGRSTDTQYF.

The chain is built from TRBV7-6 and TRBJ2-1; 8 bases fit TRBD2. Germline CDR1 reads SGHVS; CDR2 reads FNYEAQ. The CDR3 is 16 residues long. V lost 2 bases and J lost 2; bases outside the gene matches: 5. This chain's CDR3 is CASSLLSGDTYNEQFF. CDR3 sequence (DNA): TGTGCCAGCAGCTTACTTAGCGGGGACACCTACAATGAGCAGTTCTTC.

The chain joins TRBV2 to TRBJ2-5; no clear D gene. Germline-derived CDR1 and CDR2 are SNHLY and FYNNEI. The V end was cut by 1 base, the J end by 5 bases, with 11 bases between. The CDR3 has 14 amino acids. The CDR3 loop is CASSEGRISETQYF. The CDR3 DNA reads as TGTGCCAGCAGTGAAGGGAGAATCAGTGAGACCCAGTACTTC.

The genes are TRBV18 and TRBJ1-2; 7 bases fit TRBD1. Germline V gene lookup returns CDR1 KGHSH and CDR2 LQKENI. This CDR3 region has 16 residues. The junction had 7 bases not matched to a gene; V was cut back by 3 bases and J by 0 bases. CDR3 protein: CASSPTPTGTNYGYTF. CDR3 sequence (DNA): TGTGCCAGCTCACCGACGCCGACAGGGACTAACTATGGCTACACCTTC.

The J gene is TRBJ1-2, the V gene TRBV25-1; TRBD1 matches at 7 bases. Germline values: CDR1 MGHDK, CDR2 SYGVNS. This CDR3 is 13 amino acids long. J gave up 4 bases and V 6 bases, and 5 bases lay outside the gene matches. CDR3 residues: CASRQGSTYGYTF. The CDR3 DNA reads TGTGCCAGCAGACAGGGGTCCACCTATGGCTACACCTTC.

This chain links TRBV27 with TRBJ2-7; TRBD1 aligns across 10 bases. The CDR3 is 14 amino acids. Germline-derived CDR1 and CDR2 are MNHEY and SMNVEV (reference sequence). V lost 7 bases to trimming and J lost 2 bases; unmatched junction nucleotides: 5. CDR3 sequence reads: CASNLGQGPYEQYF. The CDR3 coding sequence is TGTGCCAGCAACCTGGGACAGGGGCCCTACGAGCAGTACTTC.

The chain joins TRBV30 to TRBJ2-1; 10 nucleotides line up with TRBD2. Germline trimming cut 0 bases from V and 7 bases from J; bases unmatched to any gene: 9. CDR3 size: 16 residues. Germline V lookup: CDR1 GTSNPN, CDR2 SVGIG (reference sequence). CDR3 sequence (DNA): TGTGCCTGGAGTGTTGGAGCGGGGGGGCTCATGAATGAGCAGTTCTTC. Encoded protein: CAWSVGAGGLMNEQFF.

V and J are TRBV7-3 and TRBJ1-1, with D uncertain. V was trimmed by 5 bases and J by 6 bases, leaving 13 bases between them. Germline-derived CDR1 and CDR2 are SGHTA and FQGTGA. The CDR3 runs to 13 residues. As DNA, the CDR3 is TGTGCCAGCAGCCAGATCGGCAGGTCTGAAGCTTTCTTT. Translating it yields CASSQIGRSEAFF. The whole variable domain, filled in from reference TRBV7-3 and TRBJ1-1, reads GAGVSQTPSNKVTEKGKYVELRCDPISGHTALYWYRQSLGQGPEFLIYFQGTGAADDSGLPNDRFFAVRPEGSVSTLKIQRTERGDSAVYLCASSQIGRSEAFFGQGTRLTVV.

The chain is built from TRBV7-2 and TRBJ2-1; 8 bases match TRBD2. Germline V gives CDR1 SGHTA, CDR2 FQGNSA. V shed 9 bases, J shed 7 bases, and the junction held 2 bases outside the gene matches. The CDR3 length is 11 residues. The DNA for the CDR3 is TGTGCCAGAGCGGGGGAAAATGAGCAGTTCTTC. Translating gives CARAGENEQFF. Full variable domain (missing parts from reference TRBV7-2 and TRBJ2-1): GAGVSQSPSNKVTEKGKDVELRCDPISGHTALYWYRQSLGQGLEFLIYFQGNSAPDKSGLPSDRFSAERTGGSVSTLTIQRTQQEDSAVYLCARAGENEQFFGPGTRLTVL.

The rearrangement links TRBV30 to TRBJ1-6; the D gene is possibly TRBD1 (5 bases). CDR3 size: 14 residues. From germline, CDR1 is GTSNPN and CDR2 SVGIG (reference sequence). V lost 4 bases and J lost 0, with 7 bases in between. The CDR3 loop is CAWTGGSYNSPLHF. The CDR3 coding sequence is TGTGCCTGGACCGGGGGCTCCTATAATTCACCCCTCCACTTT.

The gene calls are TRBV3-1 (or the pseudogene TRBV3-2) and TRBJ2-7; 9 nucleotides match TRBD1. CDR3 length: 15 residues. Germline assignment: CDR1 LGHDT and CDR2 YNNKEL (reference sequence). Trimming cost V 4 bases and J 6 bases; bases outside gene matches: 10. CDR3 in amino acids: CASSLRGQGPGEQYF. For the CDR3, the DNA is TGTGCCAGCAGCCTACGAGGACAGGGGCCTGGCGAGCAGTACTTC.

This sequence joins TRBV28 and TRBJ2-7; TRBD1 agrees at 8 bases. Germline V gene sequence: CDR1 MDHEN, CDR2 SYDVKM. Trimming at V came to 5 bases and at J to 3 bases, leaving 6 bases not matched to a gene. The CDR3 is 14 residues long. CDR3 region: CASSPPTGDYEQYF. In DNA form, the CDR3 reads TGTGCCAGCAGTCCGCCGACAGGGGACTACGAGCAGTACTTC.

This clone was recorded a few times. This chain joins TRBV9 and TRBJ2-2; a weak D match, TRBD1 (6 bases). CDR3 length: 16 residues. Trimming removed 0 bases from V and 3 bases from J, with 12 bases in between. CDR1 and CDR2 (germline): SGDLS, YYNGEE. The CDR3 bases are TGTGCCAGCAGCGTAGCCCCGGACAGTCACACCGGGGAGCTGTTTTTT. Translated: CASSVAPDSHTGELFF.